The entry below gives a single T cell receptor beta chain sequence along with its context. Its target is not known. Used for each TCR library was 3500 ng of total RNA. After re-calling the 5' RACE reads, TCRdb lists one entry per CDR3 protein, DNA absent. Its table lists about 380,000 distinct CDR3 sequences. CDR3 length equals 18 residues. Germline-derived CDR1 and CDR2 are LNHDA and SQIVND (reference sequence). The record originates from a study of monozygotic twins with inflammatory bowel disease. Study results and caveats: Especially with disease activity, IBD patients had fewer clonotypes in common with others than healthy twins did. T cell subtypes were not distinguishable in this analysis.

The V and J genes are TRBV19 and TRBJ2-1; TCRdb designates TRBD2, a call that cannot be tested without DNA. What was sequenced was blood. This clonotype originated in a human donor with ulcerative colitis or Crohn's disease, or a healthy co-twin of an affected twin (not recorded which). CDR3 sequence: CASSIAGGGPSSYNEQFF.